This T cell receptor (beta chain) was obtained from a study of human T cells and chemical hapten exposure (dated by TCRdb to the early 2020s). For context, the study as a whole: For sensitization, 2% DPC in acetone was applied to an approximately 2 cm by approximately 2 cm area of upper inner arm skin. Patients additionally received weekly therapeutic DPC doses to the scalp throughout the roughly 25-week study period. Patch tests used Finn chambers with 0.01% DPC on the upper back, scored after 6 days by International Contact Dermatitis Research Group standards. The mostly female patient cohort included alopecia areata with under or over 50% scalp involvement, alopecia totalis and alopecia universalis. The libraries were sequenced as a pool, and the TCR yield per sample differed mostly because of small variations in library volumes within the pool. The study tracked peripheral blood TCR repertoire changes in vivo during primary and secondary sensitization to the hapten diphenylcyclopropenone (DPC) in alopecia patients. Blood was sampled from patients pre-sensitization (week 0) and at 2, 6 and about 24 weeks after DPC sensitization. Nearly 30 alopecia patients provided blood for TCR sequencing at one to four time points (pre-sensitization, 2, 6 and 24 weeks).

Concerning this clonotype itself: Its antigen remains undetermined. Base qualities are not at hand, and no much larger clone is one base apart.

Overall study outcomes, separate from this receptor: DPC sensitization did not change the number of TCRs with a frequency above 1 in 1000, and there was no evidence of changes in global repertoire structure. Compared with pre-sensitization or healthy control sets, expanded TCRs formed significantly more large CDR3 similarity clusters, which is consistent with antigen-driven responses. Because all patients had alopecia, a presumed autoimmune disease, the immune response of the patients might differ from that of healthy individuals. After repeated subsampling, the strength of the expansion versus patch-test correlation and the threshold at which it became significant changed. A positive correlation was found between the number of PT1 expanded TCRs and patch test score, with significance reached at thresholds 8, 16 and 32 but not 4.

Library generation was performed with RACE. Sequencing took place on a NextSeq 500. During library preparation, unique molecular identifiers were attached to individual cDNA molecules so that TCRs could be counted in a quantitative, reproducible way. For every blood RNA sample, sequencing covered both the TCR alpha and TCR beta chains. Per the source publication's procedure: Samples had a median of around 92,000 TCRs, with a range from 23,224 to 690,600. The Decombinator software suite was used to annotate V, J and CDR3 in the TCR reads. For the PS versus PT1 abundance plots, all samples were subsampled to the same number of TCRs (28,000). Expanded TCRs were defined as absent before sensitization and observed at least eight times at the 2-week time point. The raw public reads went through TCRdb reprocessing: fastp at Q25, MiXCR clone calling, in-frame beta chains kept. Entries are consolidated by CDR3 protein sequence, retaining the most common genes and DNA. TCRdb's processing, not the study's, gives the V and J calls here. This sample is represented by 110,000 or so distinct CDR3 sequences; less than 45% of them were singletons. Of the sample, roughly 3% is held by the ten largest clones.

The CDR3 covers 17 residues, taking in both the cysteine and the phenylalanine. Kept here is only the CDR3 DNA, which spans 51 bases and is read in frame from base 1. The germline V and J ends show losses of 4 bases and 6 bases respectively, and no gene match explains 13 bases of the junction. CDR1 and CDR2, per the germline V gene, are SGHTA and FQGNSA. Reading the label with the study, this specimen's time point is: patch test 3, about 24 weeks after DPC sensitization. According to the study, the label for this sample's treatment or condition signals: therapeutic diphenylcyclopropenone sensitization with weekly scalp DPC. Blood at each patch-test visit was drawn before the patch test was applied. Patients were eligible if aged 18 to 70, diagnosed with alopecia and judged suitable for DPC therapy, and pregnant patients were excluded. Total RNA was isolated from unfractionated whole blood collected in Tempus Blood RNA tubes.

The V and J segments used are TRBV7-2 and TRBJ2-2; TRBD2 lines up with 8 middle nucleotides. The receptor was derived from a man aged 40-50 years with alopecia areata. Some clones in this sample may be carry-over from other donors' samples. The sequences come from whole blood, collected in connection with sensitization to the hapten diphenylcyclopropenone (DPC). Here the CDR3 is given as CASSSQAAGEFPGELFF. The DNA sequence is as follows: TGTGCCAGCAGCTCTCAAGCAGCGGGAGAATTTCCCGGGGAGCTGTTTTTT. This CDR3, with the reference TRBV7-2 and TRBJ2-2 proteins standing in past its ends, gives the full variable domain GAGVSQSPSNKVTEKGKDVELRCDPISGHTALYWYRQSLGQGLEFLIYFQGNSAPDKSGLPSDRFSAERTGGSVSTLTIQRTQQEDSAVYLCASSSQAAGEFPGELFFGEGSRLTVL.